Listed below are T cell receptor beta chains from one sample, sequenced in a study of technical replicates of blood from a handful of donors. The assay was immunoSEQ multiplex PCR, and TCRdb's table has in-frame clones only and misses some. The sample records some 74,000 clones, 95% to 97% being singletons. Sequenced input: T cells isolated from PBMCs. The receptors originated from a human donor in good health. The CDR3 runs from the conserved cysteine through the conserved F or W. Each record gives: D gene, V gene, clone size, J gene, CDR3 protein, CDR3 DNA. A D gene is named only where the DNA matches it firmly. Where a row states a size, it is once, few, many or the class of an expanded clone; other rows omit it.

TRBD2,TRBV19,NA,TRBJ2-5,CASSITGRVWETQYF,TGTGCCAGTAGTATTACTGGGAGGGTGTGGGAGACCCAGTACTTC
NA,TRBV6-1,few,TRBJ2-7,CASSEGGSRRPF,TGTGCCAGCAGTGAAGGAGGCTCTCGAAGACCGTTC
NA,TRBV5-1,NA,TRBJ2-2,CASSFAGELFF,TGCGCCAGCAGCTTCGCCGGGGAGCTGTTTTTT
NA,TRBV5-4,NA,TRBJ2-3,CASRLYTSSDTQYF,TGTGCCAGCCGCCTCTATACGTCCTCTGATACGCAGTATTTT
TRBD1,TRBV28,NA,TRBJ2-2,CASSFRPGTGTGELFF,TGTGCCAGCAGTTTCCGTCCCGGGACAGGGACCGGGGAGCTGTTTTTT
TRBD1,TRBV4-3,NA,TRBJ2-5,CASSLQTGEQETQYF,TGCGCCAGCAGCCTTCAAACAGGGGAACAAGAGACCCAGTACTTC
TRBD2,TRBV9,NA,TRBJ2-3,CASSVVSGIHLGTQYF,TGTGCCAGCAGCGTAGTTAGCGGGATACATTTAGGTACGCAGTATTTT
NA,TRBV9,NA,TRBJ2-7,CASSPRHSSYEQYF,TGTGCCAGCAGCCCCAGGCATAGCTCCTACGAGCAGTACTTC
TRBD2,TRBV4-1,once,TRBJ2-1,CASSLRGADEQFF,TGCGCCAGCAGCCTGCGGGGGGCGGATGAGCAGTTCTTC
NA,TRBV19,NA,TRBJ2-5,CASSGGAQETQYF,TGTGCCAGTAGTGGGGGGGCCCAAGAGACCCAGTACTTC